The 27 T cell receptor beta chains in this list originate from one sample, sequenced in a study of neoadjuvant nivolumab and ipilimumab in lung cancer. The table came from immunoSEQ multiplex PCR; TCRdb's copy has only in-frame clones and leaves some out. This table has 25,000 to 30,000 clones, 75% to 85% appearing once. The sample here was tumor tissue, taken after neoadjuvant nivolumab, alone or with ipilimumab, at or shortly before surgery. These receptors were taken from an adult with non-small cell lung cancer.

This clone has a single count. This chain connects TRBV11-2 to TRBJ1-4, with D unresolved. V dropped 5 bases and J dropped 7 bases, with 17 bases sitting between them. The CDR3 runs 15 residues. Germline assignment: CDR1 SGHAT and CDR2 FQNNGV. In nucleotides, the CDR3 is TGTGCCAGCAGCCTCATTAGGCGCGGACGTGAAAAACTGTTTTTT. This codes for CASSLIRRGREKLFF.

The chain couples TRBV6-5 to TRBJ2-3, with 8 bases identical to TRBD1. The CDR3 spans 15 residues. Trimming at V came to 8 bases and at J to 4 bases, leaving 11 bases not matched to a gene. Germline V CDR1 and CDR2: MNHEY, SVGAGI. For the CDR3, the DNA is TGTGCCAGCGGGGCCAGGGGGCATTCCGCAGATACGCAGTATTTT. This codes for CASGARGHSADTQYF.

The rearrangement joins TRBV5-1 to TRBJ1-6, with D tentatively TRBD1 (5 bases). CDR3 length equals 14 residues. V lost 4 bases, J lost 9 bases, and 14 bases lay in between. Germline V gene data show CDR1 as SGHRS and CDR2 as YFSETQ. CDR3 loop: CASSRGVDGSPLHF. CDR3 DNA: TGCGCCAGCAGCAGGGGAGTCGACGGTTCACCCCTCCACTTT.

This clone occurred a few times. The DNA of the CDR3 is TGTGCCAGCAGTTACTCCGGCAGAAACTACGAGCAGTACTTC. Translation gives CASSYSGRNYEQYF. The V gene is TRBV6-5, the J gene TRBJ2-7; no reliable D call. Trimming took 0 bases from V and 3 from J, leaving 9 bases between them. Germline V gene data show CDR1 as MNHEY and CDR2 as SVGAGI. The CDR3 has 14 residues.

The rearrangement links TRBV9 to TRBJ2-5; no firm D call. This CDR3 is built from 13 residues. Germline CDR1 SGDLS, CDR2 YYNGEE. Trimming stripped 3 bases from V and 5 bases from J, with 11 bases between. This CDR3 is CASSGPSHETQYF. The CDR3, as DNA: TGTGCCAGCAGCGGCCCCAGTCACGAGACCCAGTACTTC.

The J gene is TRBJ1-3, the V gene TRBV7-9, with TRBD1 matching 8 bases. V shed 2 bases and J 3 bases; nucleotides not matched to a gene: 3. The CDR3 loop spans 15 amino acids. CDR1 is SEHNR, CDR2 FQNEAQ, per germline (reference sequence). CDR3 region: CASSLSRGLGNTIYF. The CDR3 coding sequence is TGTGCCAGCAGCTTAAGCAGGGGGCTTGGAAACACCATATATTTT.

V gene TRBV7-2 combines with J gene TRBJ2-3; D might be TRBD1 (5 bases). Looked up from germline, CDR1 is SGHTA and CDR2 is FQGNSA. Trimming shortened V by 4 bases and J by 0 bases, and 11 bases separated the two germline ends. This CDR3 has 15 amino acids. CDR3 residues: CASSSSAGSTDTQYF. CDR3 sequence (DNA): TGTGCCAGCAGCTCCAGCGCAGGGAGCACAGATACGCAGTATTTT.

In its sample, this clone was seen a few times. The V call is TRBV19, the J call TRBJ2-7; 7 bases are shared with TRBD2. CDR3 length: 15 amino acids. Germline V lookup: CDR1 LNHDA, CDR2 SQIVND (reference sequence). With 6 bases clipped from V and 0 bases from J, the junction kept 8 bases outside the gene matches. CDR3 in amino acids: CASSYSGESSYEQYF. The CDR3 DNA reads TGTGCCAGTAGCTACAGCGGGGAAAGCTCCTACGAGCAGTACTTC.

The count of this clone is one. The gene calls are TRBV11-2 and TRBJ1-6; the match to TRBD1 covers 8 bases. Germline trimming cut 3 bases from V and 6 bases from J; bases unmatched to any gene: 4. The V gene's germline CDR1 is SGHAT and CDR2 FQNNGV. The CDR3 is 15 residues long. CDR3 region: CASSLGDRPNSPLHF. The CDR3 DNA reads TGTGCCAGCAGCTTGGGGGACAGGCCTAATTCACCCCTCCACTTT.

V is TRBV5-6 and J is TRBJ1-1, with D maybe TRBD1 (5 bases). Germline CDR1 SGHDT, CDR2 YYEEEE. The germline V and J ends were trimmed by 4 bases and 7 bases, with 11 bases remaining between them. This CDR3 spans 12 amino acids. CDR3 bases: TGTGCCAGCAGCCCGGACATTGGTGAAGCTTTCTTT. Translation gives CASSPDIGEAFF.

The V call is TRBV6-5, the J call TRBJ1-4; D ambiguous. V shed 6 bases and J shed 3 bases, with 11 bases lying between them. Germline-derived CDR1 and CDR2 are MNHEY and SVGAGI. The CDR3 spans 14 residues. The CDR3 protein is CASRTDYSNEKLFF. In nucleotides, the CDR3 is TGTGCCAGCAGAACAGATTACTCTAATGAAAAACTGTTTTTT.

The rearrangement uses TRBV11-2 and TRBJ2-7; TRBD1 matches at 8 bases. The V gene's germline CDR1 is SGHAT and CDR2 FQNNGV. After removal of 5 bases from V and 6 bases from J, the junction contained 6 bases not matched to a gene. The CDR3 has 13 residues. CDR3 residues: CASSRDRGGEQYF. CDR3 bases: TGTGCCAGCAGCCGCGACAGGGGCGGCGAGCAGTACTTC.

This rearrangement joins TRBV10-3 to TRBJ2-7, with 7 bases fitting TRBD1. CDR1 is ENHRY, CDR2 SYGVKD, per germline. J lost 4 bases, V lost 6 bases, and 3 bases had no gene match. The CDR3 has 12 residues. The CDR3 DNA reads as TGTGCCATCAGATCGACAGGGTACGAGCAGTACTTC. Its translation: CAIRSTGYEQYF.

This chain links TRBV11-2 with TRBJ2-3; no clear D gene. Looked up from germline, CDR1 is SGHAT and CDR2 is FQNNGV. V lost 4 bases and J lost 1, with 12 bases in between. The CDR3 consists of 15 residues. CDR3 bases: TGTGCCAGCAGCTCCAACGAGGCAGGCACAGATACGCAGTATTTT. It yields the protein CASSSNEAGTDTQYF.

This clone was found a few times. The rearrangement links TRBV5-6 to TRBJ1-2; D gene unclear. CDR3 size: 14 residues. Germline CDR1 SGHDT, CDR2 YYEEEE. The germline V and J ends were trimmed by 2 bases and 0 bases, with 8 bases remaining between them. The CDR3 region has the DNA TGTGCCAGCAGCTTCTGGGAGGCTAACTATGGCTACACCTTC. As protein: CASSFWEANYGYTF.

The chain combines TRBV6-1 with TRBJ1-2; TRBD1 might be the D (5 bases). The CDR3 is made up of 14 amino acids. The germline V gene has CDR1 MNHNS and CDR2 SASEGT. V gave up 10 bases and J gave up 5 bases, with 20 bases separating them. The CDR3 loop is CATAREGPSYGYTF. As DNA, the CDR3 is TGTGCCACGGCCAGGGAAGGCCCATCTTATGGCTACACCTTC.

The chain couples TRBV20-1 to TRBJ1-2; D remains ambiguous. CDR1 is DFQATT, CDR2 SNEGSKA, per germline (reference sequence). Deletions cut 3 bases from V and 8 bases from J, with 10 bases between. This CDR3 region has 11 residues. CDR3 residues: CSARNKKGYTF. The CDR3 nucleotides are TGCAGTGCTAGGAATAAGAAGGGCTACACCTTC.

The chain carries TRBV2 and TRBJ1-4, with 7 nucleotides matching TRBD1. CDR1 and CDR2 (germline): SNHLY, FYNNEI. Losses at the gene ends were 4 bases for V and 9 bases for J; bases not matched to a gene: 5. The CDR3 is 13 residues long. The CDR3 coding sequence is TGTGCCAGCAGTGTTGAGACAGGGAAAAAACTGTTTTTT. The encoded protein is CASSVETGKKLFF.

This clone was seen only a few times. The chain employs TRBV7-2 and TRBJ1-2; D may be TRBD1 (6 bases). Trimming stripped 4 bases from V and 6 bases from J, with 15 bases between. From germline, CDR1 is SGHTA and CDR2 FQGNSA. This CDR3 is 14 amino acids long. Here the CDR3 DNA reads TGTGCCAGCAGCTCAAGTTGGGGGCTGGATGGCTACACCTTC. Translation gives CASSSSWGLDGYTF.

The V and J genes are TRBV30 and TRBJ1-4; 7 nucleotides line up with TRBD1. CDR1 GTSNPN and CDR2 SVGIG come from the germline V gene (reference sequence). The CDR3 contains 17 residues. Unmatched junction bases numbered 11, after V lost 4 bases and J lost 0 bases. CDR3: CAWIPGQSDPTNEKLFF. The CDR3 nucleotides read TGTGCCTGGATCCCGGGACAGTCCGATCCAACTAATGAAAAACTGTTTTTT.

This CDR3 is CASSLASGRLIYEKLFF. The CDR3 bases are TGTGCCAGCAGCTTAGCCTCGGGCCGACTGATATATGAAAAACTGTTTTTT. J is TRBJ1-4 and V is TRBV7-9; D is unresolved. The CDR3 consists of 17 residues. With 0 bases removed from V and 6 bases from J, the gap between germline ends came to 17 bases. Germline V lookup: CDR1 SEHNR, CDR2 FQNEAQ (reference sequence). The entire variable domain, with the rest obtained from reference TRBV7-9 and TRBJ1-4, is as follows: DTGVSQNPRHKITKRGQNVTFRCDPISEHNRLYWYRQTLGQGPEFLTYFQNEAQLEKSRLLSDRFSAERPKGSFSTLEIQRTEQGDSAMYLCASSLASGRLIYEKLFFGSGTQLSVL.

This chain connects TRBV2 to TRBJ1-5; a possible D gene is TRBD1 (6 bases). CDR1 is SNHLY, CDR2 FYNNEI, per germline. The CDR3 runs 17 residues. V lost 1 base and J lost 5, with 18 bases in between. CDR3 residues: CASSEDGWGPGDQPQHF. The DNA for the CDR3 is TGTGCCAGCAGTGAAGACGGTTGGGGGCCGGGGGATCAGCCCCAGCATTTT.

This sequence joins TRBV5-1 and TRBJ2-7; 10 bases line up with TRBD1. Germline lookup yields CDR1 SGHRS and CDR2 YFSETQ. V lost 0 bases, J lost 2 bases, and 2 bases stayed unmatched. The CDR3 runs to 15 residues. CDR3 sequence (DNA): TGCGCCAGCAGCTTGGACGGACAGGGGGCCTACGAGCAGTACTTC. Translated, it gives CASSLDGQGAYEQYF.

This clone was recorded a few times. This chain joins TRBV18 and TRBJ2-7, with D uncertain. Germline CDR1 and CDR2: KGHSH and LQKENI. There are 13 residues in the CDR3. The ends were cut back, 6 bases at V and 5 bases at J, with 14 bases in the middle. The CDR3 is CASSYGPFNEQYF. The CDR3 region has the DNA TGTGCCAGCTCCTACGGACCTTTCAACGAGCAGTACTTC.

The rearrangement uses TRBV20-1 and TRBJ2-7; D unresolved. The V end was cut by 1 base, the J end by 3 bases, with 4 bases between. This CDR3 comprises 11 residues. The germline V gene has CDR1 DFQATT and CDR2 SNEGSKA (reference sequence). The CDR3 is CSARGFYEQYF. The CDR3 region has the DNA TGCAGTGCTAGAGGATTCTACGAGCAGTACTTC.

V is TRBV28 and J is TRBJ1-4; TRBD1 aligns across 9 bases. CDR3 length: 14 amino acids. CDR1 and CDR2 (germline): MDHEN, SYDVKM. The ends lost 7 bases at V and 8 bases at J; junction bases unmatched: 8. The CDR3 here is CASTTGGAWEKLFF. The DNA for the CDR3 is TGTGCCAGCACGACAGGGGGGGCGTGGGAAAAACTGTTTTTT.

The gene calls are TRBV7-2 and TRBJ2-5; a weak D match, TRBD1 (6 bases). The V gene's germline CDR1 is SGHTA and CDR2 FQGNSA. This CDR3 region has 13 residues. V was cut by 2 bases and J by 4 bases, with 8 bases left in between. CDR3 protein: CASSLQGRETQYF. The CDR3 DNA follows: TGTGCCAGCAGCTTACAGGGGCGAGAGACCCAGTACTTC.